The TCR beta chain under discussion was sequenced for a study of blood T cell repertoires in COVID-19. Across the study: From T cells, B-cell-depleted T cells, or PBMCs came the material, which was cDNA or gDNA.

Germline V gene data show CDR1 as SGHRS and CDR2 as YFSETQ. This CDR3 has 13 residues. Trimming took off 4 bases at V and 4 bases at J, with 11 bases between the two ends. The protocol was immunoSEQ multiplex PCR, while the TCRdb copy is restricted to in-frame clones and leaves out a portion. The data contain 100,000 to 110,000 clones, roughly 87% of them seen just once; the ten biggest clones take up roughly 7.3%. The sequence was collected from a man aged 25-45 years in a cohort sampled during active COVID-19. The rearrangement links TRBV5-1 to TRBJ2-5; maybe TRBD2 (7 bases). Sequences were obtained from peripheral blood. DNA for the CDR3: TGCGCCAGCAGCAGGGGGGGATCAGAGACCCAGTACTTC. Translating gives CASSRGGSETQYF.